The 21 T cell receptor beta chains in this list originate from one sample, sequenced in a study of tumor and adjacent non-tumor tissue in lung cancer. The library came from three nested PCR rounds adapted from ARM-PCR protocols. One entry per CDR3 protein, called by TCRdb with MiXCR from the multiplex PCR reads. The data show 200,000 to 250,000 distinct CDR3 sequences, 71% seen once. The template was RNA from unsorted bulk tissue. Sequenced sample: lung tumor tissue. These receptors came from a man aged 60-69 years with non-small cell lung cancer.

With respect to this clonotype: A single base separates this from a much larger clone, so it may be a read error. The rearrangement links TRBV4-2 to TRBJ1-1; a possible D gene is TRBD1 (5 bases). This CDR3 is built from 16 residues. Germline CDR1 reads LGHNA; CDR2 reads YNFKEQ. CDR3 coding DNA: TGTGCCAGCAGCTCACACATAGGGCAGGGCAACACTGAAGCTTTATTT. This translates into CASSSHIGQGNTEALF.

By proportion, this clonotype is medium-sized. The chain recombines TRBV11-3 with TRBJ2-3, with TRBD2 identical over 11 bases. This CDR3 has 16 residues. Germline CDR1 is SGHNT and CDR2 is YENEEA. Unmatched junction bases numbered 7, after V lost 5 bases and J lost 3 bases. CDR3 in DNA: TGTGCCAGCAGCCTGTTAGCGGGGGGGAGAACAGATACGCAGTATTTT. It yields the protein CASSLLAGGRTDTQYF. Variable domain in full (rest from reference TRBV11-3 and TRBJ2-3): EAGVVQSPRYKIIEKKQPVAFWCNPISGHNTLYWYLQNLGQGPELLIRYENEEAVDDSQLPKDRFSAERLKGVDSTLKIQPAELGDSAVYLCASSLLAGGRTDTQYFGPGTRLTVL.

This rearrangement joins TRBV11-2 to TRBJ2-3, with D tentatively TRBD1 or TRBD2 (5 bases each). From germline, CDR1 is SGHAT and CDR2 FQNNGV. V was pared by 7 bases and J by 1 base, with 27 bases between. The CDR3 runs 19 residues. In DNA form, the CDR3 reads TGTGCCAGCATCGACATCGATACTAGGGGCGCTAGGGGCACAGATACGCAGTATTTT. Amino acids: CASIDIDTRGARGTDTQYF.

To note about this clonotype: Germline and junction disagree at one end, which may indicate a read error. CDR3 amino acids: CSVRDQGGGAVNEQFF. For the CDR3, the DNA is TGCAGTGTTAGAGATCAGGGCGGGGGGGCCGTGAATGAGCAGTTCTTC. This sequence joins TRBV20-1 and TRBJ2-1; 9 bases are shared with TRBD2. Germline CDR1 and CDR2: DFQATT and SNEGSKA (reference sequence). CDR3 length: 16 residues.

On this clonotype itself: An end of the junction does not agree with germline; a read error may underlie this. CDR3 amino acids: CASSVLDVTYEQYF. Written as DNA, the CDR3 is TGTGCTAGCAGTGTACTGGACGTGACCTATGAGCAGTACTTC. The chain employs TRBV6-1 and TRBJ2-7; D is ambiguous. Germline V lookup: CDR1 MNHNS, CDR2 SASEGT. CDR3 size: 14 residues.

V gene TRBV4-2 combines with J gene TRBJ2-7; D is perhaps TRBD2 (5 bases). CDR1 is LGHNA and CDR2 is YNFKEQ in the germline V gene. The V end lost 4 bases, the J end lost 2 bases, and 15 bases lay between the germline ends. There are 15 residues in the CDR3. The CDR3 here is CASSRELTGTYEQYF. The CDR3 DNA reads TGTGCCAGCAGCCGAGAACTAACGGGAACCTACGAGCAGTACTTC.

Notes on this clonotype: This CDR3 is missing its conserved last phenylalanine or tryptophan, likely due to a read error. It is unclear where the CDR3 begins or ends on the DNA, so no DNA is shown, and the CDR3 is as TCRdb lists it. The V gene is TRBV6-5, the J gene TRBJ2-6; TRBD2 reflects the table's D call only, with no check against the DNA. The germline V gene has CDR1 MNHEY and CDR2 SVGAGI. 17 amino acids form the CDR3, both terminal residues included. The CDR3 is CASSLAGASSGANVLAS.

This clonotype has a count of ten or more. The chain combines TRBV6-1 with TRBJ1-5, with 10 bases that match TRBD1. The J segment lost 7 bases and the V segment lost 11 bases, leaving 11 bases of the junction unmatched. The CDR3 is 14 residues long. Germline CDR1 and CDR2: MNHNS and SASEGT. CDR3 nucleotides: TGTGCCGGGGGGAGAGGACAGGGGGGACAGCCCCAGCATTTT. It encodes CAGGRGQGGQPQHF.

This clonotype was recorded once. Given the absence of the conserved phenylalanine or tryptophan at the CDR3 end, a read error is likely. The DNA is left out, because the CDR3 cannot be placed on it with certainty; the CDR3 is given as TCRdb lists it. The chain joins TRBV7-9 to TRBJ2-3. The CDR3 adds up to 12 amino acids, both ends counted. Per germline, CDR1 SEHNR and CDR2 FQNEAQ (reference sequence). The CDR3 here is CASSRSPDTQNC.

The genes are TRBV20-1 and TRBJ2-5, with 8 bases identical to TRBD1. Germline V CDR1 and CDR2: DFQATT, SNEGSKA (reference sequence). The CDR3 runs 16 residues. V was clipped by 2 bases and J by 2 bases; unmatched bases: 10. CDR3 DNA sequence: TGCAGTGCTAGACCCCGACTGACAGGGGCACAAGAGACCCAGTACTTC. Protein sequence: CSARPRLTGAQETQYF.

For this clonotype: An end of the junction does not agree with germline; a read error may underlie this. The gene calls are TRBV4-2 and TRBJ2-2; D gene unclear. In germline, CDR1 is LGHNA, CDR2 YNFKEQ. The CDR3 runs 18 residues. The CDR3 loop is CANSQDGMFYANTGELFF. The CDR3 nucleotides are TGTGCCAACAGCCAAGATGGGATGTTTTACGCGAACACCGGGGAGCTGTTTTTT.

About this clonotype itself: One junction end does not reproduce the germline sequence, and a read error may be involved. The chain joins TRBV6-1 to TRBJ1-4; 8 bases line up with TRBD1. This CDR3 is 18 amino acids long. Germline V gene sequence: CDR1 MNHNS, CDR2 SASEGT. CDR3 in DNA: TGTGCCATCGGACAGGGAGGGATGTCTGAAACAACTAATGAAAGACTGTTTTTT. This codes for CAIGQGGMSETTNERLFF.

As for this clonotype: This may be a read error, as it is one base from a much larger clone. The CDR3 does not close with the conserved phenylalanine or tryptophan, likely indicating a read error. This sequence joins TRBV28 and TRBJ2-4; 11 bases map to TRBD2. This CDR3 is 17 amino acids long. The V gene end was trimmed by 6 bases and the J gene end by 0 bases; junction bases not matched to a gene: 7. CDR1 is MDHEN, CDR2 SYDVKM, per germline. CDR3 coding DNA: TGTGCCAGCAGCTTAGCGGGAGGGCCGCGAGCCAAAAACATTCAGTACATC. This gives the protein CASSLAGGPRAKNIQYI.

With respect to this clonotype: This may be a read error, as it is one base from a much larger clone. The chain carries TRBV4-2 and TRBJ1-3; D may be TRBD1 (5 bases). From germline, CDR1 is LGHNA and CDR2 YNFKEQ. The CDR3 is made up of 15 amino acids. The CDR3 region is CASSQDSGQGSTIYF. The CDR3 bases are TGTGCCAGCAGCCAAGATTCAGGGCAAGGAAGCACCATATATTTT.

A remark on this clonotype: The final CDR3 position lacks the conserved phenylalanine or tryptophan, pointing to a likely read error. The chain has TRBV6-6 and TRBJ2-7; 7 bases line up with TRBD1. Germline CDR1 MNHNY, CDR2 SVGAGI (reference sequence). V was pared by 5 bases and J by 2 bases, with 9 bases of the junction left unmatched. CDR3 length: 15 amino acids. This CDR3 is CASSLGPGGAYEQYL. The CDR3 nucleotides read TGTGCCAGCAGTCTTGGCCCAGGGGGTGCCTACGAGCAGTACCTC.

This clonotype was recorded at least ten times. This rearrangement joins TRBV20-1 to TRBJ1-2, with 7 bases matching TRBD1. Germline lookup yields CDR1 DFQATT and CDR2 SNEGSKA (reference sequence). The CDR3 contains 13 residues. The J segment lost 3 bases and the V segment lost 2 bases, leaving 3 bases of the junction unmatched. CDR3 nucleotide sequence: TGCAGTGCTAGACGTGGACAGGACTATGGCTACACCTTC. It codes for CSARRGQDYGYTF.

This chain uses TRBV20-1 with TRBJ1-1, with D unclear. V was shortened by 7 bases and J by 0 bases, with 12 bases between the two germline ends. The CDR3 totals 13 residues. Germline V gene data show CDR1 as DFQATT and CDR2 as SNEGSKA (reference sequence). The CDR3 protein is CSVRFYMNTEAFF. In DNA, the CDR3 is TGCAGTGTCCGGTTCTACATGAACACTGAAGCTTTCTTT.

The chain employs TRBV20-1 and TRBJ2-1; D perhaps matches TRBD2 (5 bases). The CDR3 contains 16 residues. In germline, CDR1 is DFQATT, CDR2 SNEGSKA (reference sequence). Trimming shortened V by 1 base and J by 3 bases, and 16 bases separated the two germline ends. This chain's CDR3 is CSARVVGRGSYNEQFF. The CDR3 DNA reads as TGCAGTGCTAGAGTTGTTGGGAGAGGGAGCTACAATGAGCAGTTCTTC.

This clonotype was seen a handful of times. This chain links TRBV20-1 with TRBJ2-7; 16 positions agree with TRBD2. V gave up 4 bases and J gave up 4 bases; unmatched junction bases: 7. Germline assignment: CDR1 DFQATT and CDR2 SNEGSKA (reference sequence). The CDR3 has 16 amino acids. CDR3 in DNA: TGCAGTGCTAATCCCGGGACTAGCGGGAGGGTTTACGAGCAGTACTTC. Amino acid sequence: CSANPGTSGRVYEQYF.

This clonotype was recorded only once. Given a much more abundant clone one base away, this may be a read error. The CDR3 region is CSARGGGRGRTDPQYF. The CDR3, as DNA: TGCAGTGCTAGAGGAGGAGGCAGGGGGCGCACAGATCCGCAGTATTTT. This chain uses TRBV20-1 with TRBJ2-3; TRBD1 matches at 8 bases. This CDR3 is built from 16 residues. Germline V gene sequence: CDR1 DFQATT, CDR2 SNEGSKA (reference sequence).

As DNA, the CDR3 is TGCAGTGCTAGAGATCAACAGGGGGAAGGGCAGTCCCAGCATTTT. Amino acids: CSARDQQGEGQSQHF. V is TRBV20-1 and J is TRBJ1-5, with 8 bases lining up with TRBD1. CDR3 length: 15 amino acids. Germline V gives CDR1 DFQATT, CDR2 SNEGSKA (reference sequence). The V and J ends lost 0 bases and 11 bases, in that order; junction bases with no gene match: 12.